What follows are 14 T cell receptor beta chains derived from one specimen sequenced in a study of tumor-infiltrating lymphocytes in primary liver carcinoma (dated by TCRdb to 2016 to 2017). TRIzol reagent was used to extract blood RNA from unsorted whole blood, while the DNeasy Blood & Tissue kit provided the germline DNA. TCRdb lists the instrument as Illumina HiSeq 2500. Using a constant-region primer and ProtoScript II reverse transcriptase, TCRbeta-specific cDNA was reverse-transcribed from around 500 ng total RNA. Three nested multiplex PCR rounds, following a slightly modified ARM-PCR procedure, were used to build the TCRbeta libraries. Each of the first two PCR rounds ran for approximately 11 cycles using multiplex TRBV1-TRBV30 forward primers together with a Cbeta reverse primer. The raw public reads went through TCRdb reprocessing: fastp at Q25, MiXCR clone calling, in-frame beta chains kept. Entries that share a CDR3 protein sequence are merged under the most common genes and DNA. The table for this sample lists 300,000 to 350,000 distinct CDR3 sequences; 50% to 75% of them were counted only once. The top ten clonotypes cover approximately 15% of the sample.

What was sequenced was peripheral blood. These receptors all come from a woman in her 30s with primary liver carcinoma and hepatitis B virus infection.

This clonotype was counted a few times. CDR3 nucleotide sequence: TGCAGCGTTGCCCTACCGGGGGACTACGAGCAGTACTTC. It codes for CSVALPGDYEQYF. The rearrangement uses TRBV29-1 and TRBJ2-7; perhaps TRBD2 as D (6 bases). V was trimmed by 4 bases and J by 3 bases, leaving 13 bases between them. Looked up from germline, CDR1 is SQVTM and CDR2 is ANQGSEA. This CDR3 region has 13 residues.

A remark on this clonotype: No conserved phenylalanine or tryptophan ends this CDR3, so it is likely a read error. This chain uses TRBV12-3 or TRBV12-4 with TRBJ2-3; TRBD2 agrees at 8 bases. Trimming cost V 1 base and J 2 bases; bases outside gene matches: 2. There are 15 residues in the CDR3. CDR3 bases: TGTGCCAGCAGTTTAGGACTAGCGTACACAGATACGCAGTATTTA. This codes for CASSLGLAYTDTQYL.

The chain employs TRBV7-9 and TRBJ2-1, with D possibly TRBD1 on 5 matching bases. The V gene lost 8 bases and the J gene lost 8 bases, with 22 bases spanning the gap. The CDR3 spans 15 residues. Per the germline V gene, CDR1 is SEHNR and CDR2 is FQNEAQ (reference sequence). The CDR3 sequence is CASCDSLSENDEQFF. CDR3 bases: TGTGCCAGCTGTGACAGTTTATCCGAAAACGATGAGCAGTTCTTC.

Comment on this clonotype: Sequence at one end of the junction differs from germline and may be a read error. The chain has TRBV11-2 and TRBJ2-7; the D gene is possibly TRBD2 (5 bases). This CDR3 has 15 residues. Germline loops: CDR1 SGHAT, CDR2 FQNNGV. The CDR3 spells CVSSLYRTRRHEQYF. CDR3 DNA sequence: TGTGTCAGCAGCTTATATAGGACTCGTCGGCACGAGCAGTACTTC.

J is TRBJ2-7 and V is TRBV7-9; 8 positions match TRBD2. The V gene's germline CDR1 is SEHNR and CDR2 FQNEAQ (reference sequence). This CDR3 comprises 16 residues. J was trimmed by 6 bases and V by 4 bases; bases with no gene match: 14. The CDR3, as DNA: TGTGCCAGCAGCTCCCCTTCCGGGACTAGGGAACGCGAGCAGTACTTC. It translates to CASSSPSGTREREQYF.

V gene TRBV12-3 or TRBV12-4 combines with J gene TRBJ1-5, with a possible D match to TRBD1 (6 bases). CDR3 length: 15 amino acids. V lost 3 bases to trimming and J lost 6 bases, with 15 bases between them. The CDR3 nucleotides read TGTGCCAGCAGTTTCGAGTCGGCCAGGGGTCAGCCCCAGCATTTT. Translation: CASSFESARGQPQHF.

The chain carries TRBV6-5 and TRBJ2-5; TRBD1 matches at 7 bases. CDR3 length: 13 amino acids. J gave up 4 bases and V 8 bases, and 7 bases lay outside the gene matches. Per germline, CDR1 MNHEY and CDR2 SVGAGI. The CDR3 region is CASGNRGRETQYF. DNA of the CDR3: TGTGCCAGCGGCAACAGGGGTCGAGAGACCCAGTACTTC.

Details on this clonotype: The junction does not match germline at one end; this may be a read error. The CDR3 bases are TGTGCCGTCAGTGAGCGTCCATCCGGGAGGGGCGGTGAGCAGTTCTTC. Protein: CAVSERPSGRGGEQFF. V is TRBV10-3 and J is TRBJ2-1, with 8 bases identical to TRBD2. There are 16 residues in the CDR3. Germline values: CDR1 ENHRY, CDR2 SYGVKD.

This clonotype has a single count. This sequence joins TRBV29-1 and TRBJ2-2, with D possibly matching TRBD2 (5 bases). Trimming took 6 bases from V and 3 from J, leaving 8 bases between them. The length of the CDR3 is 12 residues. Germline V gene data show CDR1 as SQVTM and CDR2 as ANQGSEA. DNA of the CDR3: TGCAGCGTGGACGGGGACACCGGGGAGCTGTTTTTT. Its translation is CSVDGDTGELFF.

This clonotype was counted at least ten times. The chain uses TRBV11-2 and TRBJ2-1; D ambiguous. The CDR3 is made up of 14 amino acids. In germline, CDR1 is SGHAT, CDR2 FQNNGV. Trimming pared 1 base from V and 2 bases from J, leaving 6 bases between. The CDR3 bases are TGTGCCAGCAGCTTAGTAGGGACCTACAATGAGCAGTTCTTC. Its translation is CASSLVGTYNEQFF. Supplemented by reference TRBV11-2 and TRBJ2-1, the full variable domain reads EAGVAQSPRYKIIEKRQSVAFWCNPISGHATLYWYQQILGQGPKLLIQFQNNGVVDDSQLPKDRFSAERLKGVDSTLKIQPAKLEDSAVYLCASSLVGTYNEQFFGPGTRLTVL.

Note on this clonotype: A much larger clone is a single base away; this may be a read error. The rearrangement joins TRBV4-3 to TRBJ2-1, with D tentatively TRBD1 (6 bases). The V end lost 5 bases, the J end lost 6 bases, and 20 bases lay between the germline ends. Germline lookup yields CDR1 LGHNA and CDR2 YSLEER. The CDR3 is 16 residues long. The DNA for the CDR3 is TGCGCCAGCAGCAGGCTTACAGGGTCTACCTGCAATGAGCAGTTCTTC. It specifies CASSRLTGSTCNEQFF.

About this clonotype: A read error is possible here, since a much larger clone lies one base away. The chain has TRBV4-1 and TRBJ2-5, with D unclear. CDR3 length: 14 amino acids. V was trimmed by 4 bases and J by 2 bases, leaving 11 bases between them. Germline V gene data show CDR1 as MGHRA and CDR2 as YSYEKL. The CDR3 nucleotides are TGCGCCAGCAGCCGGGGAAACGGTCAAGAGACCCAGTACTTC. This codes for CASSRGNGQETQYF.

With respect to this clonotype: The junction shows a germline mismatch at one end, possibly a read error. This sequence joins TRBV4-2 and TRBJ1-2, with D possibly matching TRBD1 (5 bases). The CDR3 totals 15 residues. CDR1 is LGHNA, CDR2 YNFKEQ, per germline. The CDR3 is CANSQDAGRGRGHTF. DNA for the CDR3: TGTGCCAACAGCCAAGATGCGGGGCGCGGACGTGGCCACACCTTC.

As to this clonotype: A read error may account for a junction end that differs from germline. The chain carries TRBV6-5 and TRBJ2-1; D unclear. The CDR3 is 14 residues long. Germline V gene lookup returns CDR1 MNHEY and CDR2 SVGAGI. Here the CDR3 reads CASGREGSYKEQFF. The DNA for the CDR3 is TGTGCCAGCGGAAGGGAAGGGTCCTACAAAGAGCAGTTCTTC.